The following is a T cell receptor beta chain sequence with its context. Its antigen is unknown. This sample is part of a study of CXCR3-negative and CXCR3-positive naive CD8 T cells. Study-level findings and limits: Because surface CD5 did not distinguish the naive subsets, TCR strength was inferred from TRB CDR3 properties. In cryopreserved cells, CXCR3 expression partially decreased, and fresh PBMCs were used in most assays.

CDR3 size: 17 residues. Per the germline V gene, CDR1 is SGHVS and CDR2 is FNYEAQ. With UMI labels, 5' RACE was used to prepare the TRB cDNA libraries. TCRdb reprocessed the 5' RACE reads and stores each CDR3 protein as one record, lacking DNA. Here the sample table reports about 62,000 distinct CDR3 sequences. The clonotype comes from a human donor in good health. Some clones in this sample may be carry-over from other donors' samples. The sample was naive CXCR3- CD8+ T cells from blood. Described subset: CD45RO-CCR7+CD27+CD95- naive CD8+ T cells lacking CXCR3 (TNR3-). This chain uses TRBV7-6 with TRBJ2-2; the TCRdb call, TRBD1, lacks DNA for checking. CDR3 amino acids: CASSFTLGQGNTGELFF.